What follows is one T cell receptor (beta chain) and its context. Its specificity is not known. Germline V lookup: CDR1 DFQATT, CDR2 SNEGSKA (reference sequence). This CDR3 region has 17 residues. With 3 bases clipped from V and 3 bases from J, the junction kept 13 bases outside the gene matches. The sample, around 9.9 milliliters of peripheral blood, was drawn from each donor. Sample-barcoded 5' priming and a J-beta primer mix drove a second PCR of about 7 to 11 cycles. Each cDNA molecule, via a template-switch adaptor with 12 random nucleotides, was tagged. A single record per CDR3 protein comes from TCRdb applying MiXCR to the 5' RACE reads. The sample consists of around 1,900,000 distinct CDR3 sequences, roughly two fifths of them appearing once. This entry belongs to a study of blood T cells in healthy people across ages. Study observations and caveats: The study lacked donor CMV status, which possibly confounded expanded clonotype changes.

The receptor was isolated from a human donor in good health. Sequencing was carried out using blood. The chain joins TRBV20-1 to TRBJ2-3; 9 bases map to TRBD1. The CDR3 sequence: CSARSPFGQGRTDTQYF. CDR3 DNA: TGCAGTGCTAGGAGCCCTTTCGGACAGGGGAGGACAGATACGCAGTATTTT.